This T cell receptor beta chain was found in a study of blood T cell repertoires in COVID-19. V dropped 8 bases and J dropped 2; count of bases not matched to a gene: 3. CDR3 length equals 12 residues. Looked up from germline, CDR1 is MNHEY and CDR2 is SMNVEV (reference sequence). In the original workflow: Researchers report that nucleated cell counts were estimated from reference gene primer amplification. Assay used: immunoSEQ multiplex PCR; TCRdb lists only in-frame clones, some missing. V, J and clone size are taken as reported in that table, and D and trimming were inferred from the DNA itself. The sample carries just over 50,000 clones, around 84% recorded once.

This rearrangement joins TRBV27 to TRBJ2-7; 7 positions agree with TRBD1. This clonotype was sampled from a man aged 80 or over with active COVID-19. Sequenced: peripheral blood. CDR3 nucleotide sequence: TGTGCCAGCTGGGACAGAACCTACGAGCAGTACTTC. Its translation: CASWDRTYEQYF.